The rows below give T cell receptor beta chains drawn from one sample of a study of blood T cell repertoires in COVID-19. TCRdb keeps only in-frame clones here, not all; method: immunoSEQ multiplex PCR. The sample shows 200,000 to 250,000 clones, almost 90% of them seen only once. The specimen was peripheral blood. The receptors shown here come from a man aged 18 to 29 with active or convalescent COVID-19. The CDR3 runs from the conserved cysteine through the conserved F or W. The order of the fields is clone size, D gene, J gene, V gene, CDR3 protein, CDR3 DNA. A D gene is named only where the DNA matches it firmly. Size tells how often a clone was seen (once, few, many) or the class of an expanded clone, and some rows leave it out.

size: -; D: -; J: TRBJ2-3; V: TRBV9; CDR3: CASSANPWGQSTDTQYF; DNA: TGTGCCAGCAGCGCAAACCCCTGGGGACAAAGCACAGATACGCAGTATTTT
size: once; D: TRBD1; J: TRBJ1-2; V: TRBV5-1; CDR3: CASSFAGGFGYTF; DNA: TGCGCCAGCAGCTTTGCAGGGGGCTTCGGCTACACCTTC
size: -; D: TRBD1; J: TRBJ2-7; V: TRBV9; CDR3: CASSVGQGAGEQYF; DNA: TGTGCCAGCAGCGTAGGACAGGGGGCGGGCGAGCAGTACTTC
size: -; D: -; J: TRBJ1-6; V: TRBV4-2; CDR3: CASSQDTQYQSPLHF; DNA: TGTGCCAGCAGCCAAGATACGCAGTACCAATCGCCCCTCCACTTT
size: few; D: -; J: TRBJ1-6; V: TRBV7-9; CDR3: CASSDGARAALHF; DNA: TGTGCCAGCAGCGATGGGGCTCGAGCAGCCCTCCACTTT
size: -; D: TRBD1; J: TRBJ2-1; V: TRBV27; CDR3: CASSLLLGTGLDNEQFF; DNA: TGTGCCAGCAGTTTATTGCTCGGGACAGGGCTCGACAATGAGCAGTTCTTC
size: -; D: TRBD1; J: TRBJ2-7; V: TRBV4-3; CDR3: CASSQRQGGDYEQYF; DNA: TGCGCCAGCAGCCAAAGACAGGGGGGGGATTACGAGCAGTACTTC
size: -; D: -; J: TRBJ1-2; V: TRBV9; CDR3: CASSVGLSGSRYGYTF; DNA: TGTGCCAGCAGCGTCGGATTATCGGGGTCTCGCTATGGCTACACCTTC
size: -; D: -; J: TRBJ2-7; V: TRBV7-2; CDR3: CASSQIRGSEQYF; DNA: TGTGCCAGCAGCCAGATCAGGGGAAGCGAGCAGTACTTC
size: -; D: -; J: TRBJ1-4; V: TRBV9; CDR3: CASSVQGSPNEKLFF; DNA: TGTGCCAGCAGCGTCCAGGGCAGCCCTAATGAAAAACTGTTTTTT
size: few; D: -; J: TRBJ2-5; V: TRBV11-2; CDR3: CASSLDRGSLQETQYF; DNA: TGTGCCAGCAGCTTAGATAGGGGCAGCCTCCAAGAGACCCAGTACTTC
size: once; D: TRBD1; J: TRBJ1-1; V: TRBV25-1; CDR3: CASSEMTGVENTEAFF; DNA: TGTGCCAGCAGTGAGATGACAGGGGTAGAGAACACTGAAGCTTTCTTT
size: -; D: TRBD1; J: TRBJ1-5; V: TRBV5-6; CDR3: CASSLTRTGSNQPQHF; DNA: TGTGCCAGCAGCTTAACACGGACAGGGAGCAATCAGCCCCAGCATTTT
size: -; D: -; J: TRBJ2-3; V: TRBV5-1; CDR3: CASSLGLPDTQYF; DNA: TGCGCCAGCAGCTTGGGTCTTCCAGATACGCAGTATTTT
size: -; D: -; J: TRBJ1-1; V: TRBV7-9; CDR3: CASSPTPDNLGTEAFF; DNA: TGTGCCAGCAGCCCAACCCCCGACAACCTCGGAACTGAAGCTTTCTTT
size: few; D: -; J: TRBJ1-4; V: TRBV5-4; CDR3: CASSLPGVEKLFF; DNA: TGTGCCAGCAGCTTGCCAGGGGTTGAAAAACTGTTTTTT
size: -; D: TRBD1; J: TRBJ2-1; V: TRBV3-1/TRBV3-2; CDR3: CASSPLGTGINEQFF; DNA: TGTGCCAGCAGCCCCCTCGGGACAGGGATCAATGAGCAGTTCTTC
size: -; D: TRBD1; J: TRBJ2-2; V: TRBV19; CDR3: CATKPGTGPPGELFF; DNA: TGTGCCACCAAACCCGGGACAGGGCCCCCCGGGGAGCTGTTTTTT
size: -; D: TRBD2; J: TRBJ2-2; V: TRBV27; CDR3: CASSPQGSGRTGELFF; DNA: TGTGCCAGCAGTCCCCAGGGTAGCGGGAGGACCGGGGAGCTGTTTTTT
size: -; D: TRBD2; J: TRBJ2-2; V: TRBV7-6; CDR3: CASSPTSYTGELFF; DNA: TGTGCCAGCAGCCCGACTAGCTACACCGGGGAGCTGTTTTTT
size: few; D: -; J: TRBJ2-1; V: TRBV11-3; CDR3: CASSLVLLWFYNEQFF; DNA: TGTGCCAGCAGCTTAGTATTGCTATGGTTCTACAATGAGCAGTTCTTC
size: -; D: TRBD1; J: TRBJ1-4; V: TRBV3-1/TRBV3-2; CDR3: CASSNEGQGTNEKLFF; DNA: TGTGCCAGCAGCAACGAGGGACAGGGAACTAATGAAAAACTGTTTTTT
size: -; D: TRBD2; J: TRBJ2-1; V: TRBV24-1; CDR3: CATSDFSAGEGNEQFF; DNA: TGTGCCACCAGTGATTTCTCAGCGGGGGAGGGCAATGAGCAGTTCTTC
size: -; D: TRBD1; J: TRBJ2-1; V: TRBV2; CDR3: CASDDRGKEQFF; DNA: TGTGCCAGCGACGACAGGGGCAAAGAGCAGTTCTTC
size: -; D: TRBD1; J: TRBJ2-1; V: TRBV27; CDR3: CASSPIVGQEQFF; DNA: TGTGCCAGCAGTCCAATCGTAGGACAGGAACAGTTCTTC
size: -; D: TRBD1; J: TRBJ1-2; V: TRBV9; CDR3: CASSVVGQGVLTDGYTF; DNA: TGTGCCAGCAGCGTAGTAGGACAGGGGGTACTCACGGATGGCTACACCTTC
size: -; D: -; J: TRBJ1-5; V: TRBV24-1; CDR3: CATSDLDSNQPQHF; DNA: TGTGCCACCAGTGATTTAGACTCCAATCAGCCCCAGCATTTT
size: -; D: -; J: TRBJ1-1; V: TRBV6-1; CDR3: CASSETRDTKAFF; DNA: TGTGCCAGCAGTGAAACCCGGGACACTAAAGCTTTCTTT
size: -; D: -; J: TRBJ2-1; V: TRBV5-4; CDR3: CASSSTGLKREQFF; DNA: TGTGCCAGCAGCTCTACCGGCCTAAAGCGGGAGCAGTTCTTC
size: few; D: -; J: TRBJ1-3; V: TRBV5-1; CDR3: CASMPNLSGNTIYF; DNA: TGCGCCAGCATGCCAAATCTATCTGGAAACACCATATATTTT
size: -; D: -; J: TRBJ2-2; V: TRBV10-3; CDR3: CAISESTGGEGVLFF; DNA: TGTGCCATCAGTGAGTCCACCGGGGGTGAGGGCGTGCTGTTTTTT
size: -; D: -; J: TRBJ1-5; V: TRBV9; CDR3: CASSVREGQPQHF; DNA: TGTGCCAGCAGCGTAAGGGAGGGTCAGCCCCAGCATTTT
size: -; D: TRBD1; J: TRBJ1-2; V: TRBV19; CDR3: CASSPQGTDYGYTF; DNA: TGTGCCAGTAGTCCACAGGGGACCGACTATGGCTACACCTTC
size: -; D: TRBD1; J: TRBJ2-7; V: TRBV20-1; CDR3: CSASNTAGGPYEQYF; DNA: TGCAGTGCGAGTAACACGGCAGGGGGCCCCTACGAGCAGTACTTC
size: -; D: -; J: TRBJ1-2; V: TRBV10-3; CDR3: CAISGPQDYGYTF; DNA: TGTGCCATCAGTGGGCCACAGGACTATGGCTACACCTTC
size: -; D: -; J: TRBJ1-1; V: TRBV19; CDR3: CASSIAGPAGEAFF; DNA: TGTGCCAGTAGTATAGCTGGGCCGGCGGGGGAAGCTTTCTTT
size: -; D: -; J: TRBJ1-3; V: TRBV21-1; CDR3: CASSKTACSGNTIYF; DNA: TGTGCCAGCAGCAAAACAGCATGCTCTGGAAACACCATATATTTT
size: -; D: TRBD1; J: TRBJ1-5; V: TRBV28; CDR3: CASIKDRGSNQPQHF; DNA: TGTGCCAGCATCAAGGACAGGGGTAGCAATCAGCCCCAGCATTTT
size: -; D: -; J: TRBJ2-7; V: TRBV3-1/TRBV3-2; CDR3: CASSQLDIKMGEQYF; DNA: TGTGCCAGCAGCCAGTTGGACATCAAGATGGGCGAGCAGTACTTC
size: -; D: TRBD2; J: TRBJ2-1; V: TRBV7-2; CDR3: CASSSLAGYLNEQFF; DNA: TGTGCCAGCAGCTCACTAGCGGGCTACCTCAATGAGCAGTTCTTC
size: -; D: -; J: TRBJ1-5; V: TRBV7-9; CDR3: CASSLQPGIGNQPQHF; DNA: TGTGCCAGCAGCTTACAACCCGGGATTGGCAATCAGCCCCAGCATTTT
size: -; D: TRBD1; J: TRBJ2-7; V: TRBV6-2/TRBV6-3; CDR3: CASSYNPTGTGASYEQYF; DNA: TGTGCCAGCAGTTACAACCCAACCGGGACAGGGGCGAGCTACGAGCAGTACTTC
size: -; D: -; J: TRBJ1-5; V: TRBV6-1; CDR3: CASSEAGGGFQPQHF; DNA: TGTGCCAGCAGTGAAGCGGGTGGGGGGTTTCAGCCCCAGCATTTT
size: once; D: TRBD1; J: TRBJ1-2; V: TRBV7-2; CDR3: CASSPGQGFYGYTF; DNA: TGTGCCAGCAGCCCAGGACAGGGATTCTATGGCTACACCTTC
size: -; D: TRBD1; J: TRBJ2-3; V: TRBV5-1; CDR3: CASSWGQGSTDTQYF; DNA: TGCGCCAGCAGCTGGGGACAGGGGAGCACAGATACGCAGTATTTT
size: -; D: TRBD2; J: TRBJ2-7; V: TRBV9; CDR3: CASSGPDLAGLDYEQYF; DNA: TGTGCCAGCAGCGGTCCGGACTTAGCGGGCCTAGACTACGAGCAGTACTTC
size: -; D: -; J: TRBJ1-5; V: TRBV12-3/TRBV12-4; CDR3: CASSETRRPQHF; DNA: TGTGCCAGCAGTGAGACTCGAAGGCCCCAGCATTTT
size: -; D: TRBD2; J: TRBJ2-7; V: TRBV28; CDR3: CASSFRGGGVYEQYF; DNA: TGTGCCAGCAGTTTTCGCGGGGGAGGGGTATACGAGCAGTACTTC
size: once; D: TRBD2; J: TRBJ2-7; V: TRBV19; CDR3: CASNSAGGPYEQYF; DNA: TGTGCCAGTAATTCGGCGGGAGGGCCCTACGAGCAGTACTTC
size: many; D: TRBD1; J: TRBJ1-6; V: TRBV7-7; CDR3: CASSLGIRDRRSSYNSPLHF; DNA: TGTGCCAGCAGCTTAGGGATTCGGGACAGGAGAAGCTCCTATAATTCACCCCTCCACTTT
size: -; D: TRBD1; J: TRBJ1-4; V: TRBV7-2; CDR3: CASSLTGSGEKLFF; DNA: TGTGCCAGCAGCTTGACAGGGTCCGGTGAAAAACTGTTTTTT